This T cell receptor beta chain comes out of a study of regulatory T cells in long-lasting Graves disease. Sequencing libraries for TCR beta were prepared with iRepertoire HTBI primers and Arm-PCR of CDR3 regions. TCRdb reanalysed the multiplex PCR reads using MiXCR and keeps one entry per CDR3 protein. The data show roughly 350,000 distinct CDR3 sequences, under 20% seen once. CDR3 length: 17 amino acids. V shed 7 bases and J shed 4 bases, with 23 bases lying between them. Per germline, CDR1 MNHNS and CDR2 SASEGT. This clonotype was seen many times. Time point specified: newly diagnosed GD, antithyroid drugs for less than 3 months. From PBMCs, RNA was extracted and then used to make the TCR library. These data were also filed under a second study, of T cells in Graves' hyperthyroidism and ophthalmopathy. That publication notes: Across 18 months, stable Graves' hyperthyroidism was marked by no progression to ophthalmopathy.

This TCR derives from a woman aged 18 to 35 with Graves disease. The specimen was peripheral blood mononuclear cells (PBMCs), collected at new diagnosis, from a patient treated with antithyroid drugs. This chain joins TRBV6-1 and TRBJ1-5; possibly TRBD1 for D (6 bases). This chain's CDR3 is CASNLRGVQGRNQPQHF. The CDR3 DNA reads TGTGCCAGCAATTTACGGGGGGTACAGGGAAGAAATCAGCCCCAGCATTTT.